Sequencing of this T cell receptor (beta chain) was carried out in a study of blood T cell repertoires in COVID-19. At the level of the study: Specimens from acute and convalescent COVID-19 originated in the United States, Italy and Spain. PBMCs, B-cell-depleted T cells, or T cells provided the cDNA or gDNA that made up the material.

Germline CDR1 SGHVS, CDR2 FQNEAQ. CDR3 size: 14 residues. Original processing notes: Reference gene primer amplification in the assay estimated nucleated cell counts. Method: immunoSEQ multiplex PCR; TCRdb's copy keeps in-frame clones and lacks some. The V and J calls and the clone size are those of that table, but D and trimming were determined from the DNA. The sample has a few hundred thousand clones, around 90% seen once. Patients in Seattle were enrolled during active infection, then followed longitudinally. As regards this clone: The junction departs from the called germline gene at one end, perhaps through a read error.

The V call is TRBV7-8, the J call TRBJ2-5, with 13 bases matching TRBD2. The TCR sequence derives from a man in his late teens or twenties with COVID-19, enrolled during active disease. Sequences were obtained from peripheral blood. CDR3 bases: TGTGCCGGCAGACTAGCGGGGGGCCAAGAGACCCAGTACTTC. This translates into CAGRLAGGQETQYF.